The 26 T cell receptor beta chains reported below all come from one sample, sequenced in a study of control samples from healthy donors and cancer patients. Clones were read by immunoSEQ multiplex PCR, and TCRdb kept only the in-frame ones, dropping some. The table includes about 140,000 clones, 70% to 90% detected once. Sequenced: blood. Receptor source: a woman between 25 and 40 years old in good health.

The chain combines TRBV12-2 with TRBJ1-5; TRBD1 is the table's D call and was not checked against the DNA. TRBV12-2 is a pseudogene locus. The CDR3 contains 19 residues. CDR3 bases: TGTGCAAGTCGCTCACAACCGGACAGACCCCTGGATAGCAATCAGCCCCAGCATTTT. Encoded protein: CASRSQPDRPLDSNQPQHF.

The chain couples TRBV23-1 to TRBJ1-2; D unclear. TRBV23-1 is an ORF for which the function is uncertain. Trimming removed 1 base at V and 0 bases at J, with 15 bases between. The CDR3 totals 17 residues. CDR3 DNA sequence: TGCGCCAGCAGTCAATTAGTGAGGGATAAGGCTAACTATGGCTACACCTTC. Residues: CASSQLVRDKANYGYTF.

This sequence joins TRBV28 and TRBJ1-1; D is possibly TRBD1 (6 bases). Trimming shortened V by 6 bases and J by 0 bases, and 11 bases separated the two germline ends. The CDR3 runs to 14 residues. Germline V gives CDR1 MDHEN, CDR2 SYDVKM. The CDR3 sequence is CASSGGTLNTEAFF. The DNA of the CDR3 is TGTGCCAGCAGCGGAGGGACACTGAACACTGAAGCTTTCTTT.

The chain carries TRBV5-6 and TRBJ2-1, with TRBD1 matching 9 bases. Looked up from germline, CDR1 is SGHDT and CDR2 is YYEEEE. The ends lost 4 bases at V and 0 bases at J; junction bases unmatched: 5. The CDR3 is 16 amino acids. The CDR3 DNA reads as TGTGCCAGCAGCCAGGGGACAGGGAGCTCCTACAATGAGCAGTTCTTC. Translating it yields CASSQGTGSSYNEQFF.

The chain joins TRBV7-8 to TRBJ1-1; D not certain. The CDR3 runs 14 residues. The V end was cut by 5 bases, the J end by 3 bases, with 13 bases between. Germline loops: CDR1 SGHVS, CDR2 FQNEAQ. CDR3 bases: TGTGCCAGCAGCCCGGAGGTCGGTTACACTGAAGCTTTCTTT. Amino acids: CASSPEVGYTEAFF.

This clone was detected once. The V gene is TRBV5-6, the J gene TRBJ1-6; unclear D gene. Germline V gives CDR1 SGHDT, CDR2 YYEEEE. This CDR3 region has 14 residues. Trimming cost V 4 bases and J 9 bases, with 14 bases left between them. The CDR3 coding sequence is TGTGCCAGCAGCGTACTAGTTGGACCTTCACCCCTCCACTTT. It codes for CASSVLVGPSPLHF.

J is TRBJ2-1 and V is TRBV7-9, with D maybe TRBD2 (6 bases). CDR1 is SEHNR, CDR2 FQNEAQ, per germline (reference sequence). The germline V and J ends were trimmed by 5 bases and 0 bases, with 8 bases remaining between them. The CDR3 extends over 14 amino acids. The CDR3, as DNA: TGTGCCAGCAGCCCCGGGAGCTCCTACAATGAGCAGTTCTTC. Translating it yields CASSPGSSYNEQFF.

This chain joins TRBV19 and TRBJ2-5; 8 bases are shared with TRBD2. The CDR3 totals 16 residues. J was trimmed by 2 bases and V by 1 base; bases with no gene match: 6. Germline CDR1 LNHDA, CDR2 SQIVND (reference sequence). CDR3 DNA sequence: TGTGCCAGTAGTATAGGGGCCGGGGGGGGACAAGAGACCCAGTACTTC. This translates into CASSIGAGGGQETQYF.

This clone showed up just once. The chain links TRBV28 to TRBJ1-3; D unclear. The germline gives CDR1 MDHEN, CDR2 SYDVKM. V was trimmed by 3 bases and J by 2 bases, leaving 5 bases between them. The CDR3 is made up of 13 amino acids. The CDR3 DNA follows: TGTGCCAGCAGTTTGTTCCCTGGAAACACCATATATTTT. This translates into CASSLFPGNTIYF.

The chain recombines TRBV5-4 with TRBJ1-1, with a tentative D call TRBD1 (5 bases). The CDR3 is 14 amino acids. The ends were cut back, 1 base at V and 0 bases at J, with 7 bases in the middle. Per the germline V gene, CDR1 is SGHNT and CDR2 is YYREEE (reference sequence). The CDR3 DNA reads TGTGCCAGCAGCTTGACGGGGGTGAACACTGAAGCTTTCTTT. This gives the protein CASSLTGVNTEAFF.

This rearrangement joins TRBV28 to TRBJ1-1; D is ambiguous. Germline lookup yields CDR1 MDHEN and CDR2 SYDVKM. This CDR3 is built from 15 residues. Trimming left V 7 bases short and J 0 bases short, with 15 bases between. CDR3 DNA: TGTGCCAGCATCCCTTCTGAGGGAATGAACACTGAAGCTTTCTTT. Translation gives CASIPSEGMNTEAFF.

V usage is TRBV27 and J usage is TRBJ2-7, with TRBD1 matching 10 bases. The ends lost 3 bases at V and 3 bases at J; junction bases unmatched: 5. The CDR3 spans 15 residues. CDR1 is MNHEY and CDR2 is SMNVEV in the germline V gene (reference sequence). CDR3 sequence reads: CASSLGQGPDYEQYF. CDR3 sequence (DNA): TGTGCCAGCAGTTTGGGACAGGGGCCTGACTACGAGCAGTACTTC.

The chain links TRBV12-3 or TRBV12-4 to TRBJ1-2; TRBD1 might be the D (6 bases). The CDR3 has 13 residues. The V end lost 6 bases, the J end lost 7 bases, and 15 bases lay between the germline ends. Here the CDR3 DNA reads TGTGCCAGCAGCCATGACAGGCAGGGTGGCTACACCTTC. Translation gives CASSHDRQGGYTF.

The genes are TRBV27 and TRBJ2-1; 9 positions match TRBD1. V gave up 1 base and J gave up 0 bases; unmatched junction bases: 10. The CDR3 contains 19 residues. The germline V gene has CDR1 MNHEY and CDR2 SMNVEV (reference sequence). The CDR3 region is CASSLYSGTGSSSYNEQFF. CDR3 DNA: TGTGCCAGCAGTTTATACTCCGGGACAGGGTCCAGCTCCTACAATGAGCAGTTCTTC.

This rearrangement joins TRBV4-2 to TRBJ1-4, with no clear D. Germline V CDR1 and CDR2: LGHNA, YNFKEQ. The V end lost 5 bases, the J end lost 0 bases, and 19 bases lay between the germline ends. The CDR3 runs 18 residues. This CDR3 reads CASSFTPYGEATNEKLFF. The CDR3 nucleotides read TGTGCCAGCAGCTTTACCCCCTATGGGGAGGCAACTAATGAAAAACTGTTTTTT.

The gene calls are TRBV30 and TRBJ2-5; 9 nucleotides agree with TRBD1. The CDR3 runs to 15 residues. Germline lookup yields CDR1 GTSNPN and CDR2 SVGIG (reference sequence). Trimming at V came to 1 base and at J to 6 bases, leaving 9 bases not matched to a gene. CDR3 region: CAWSADRGAVKTQYF. DNA of the CDR3: TGTGCCTGGAGTGCCGACAGGGGGGCGGTGAAGACCCAGTACTTC.

The chain recombines TRBV5-6 with TRBJ1-3, with TRBD1 matching over 11 bases. Germline V gene lookup returns CDR1 SGHDT and CDR2 YYEEEE. This CDR3 is 16 amino acids long. V was pared by 2 bases and J by 0 bases, with 1 base of the junction left unmatched. CDR3 amino acids: CASSFGTGGSGNTIYF. DNA of the CDR3: TGTGCCAGCAGCTTCGGGACAGGGGGCTCTGGAAACACCATATATTTT.

V usage is TRBV7-8 and J usage is TRBJ1-6; D is ambiguous. The CDR3 contains 13 residues. Between the trimmed V and J ends, which lost 6 bases and 9 bases, there was a span of 12 bases. CDR1 and CDR2 from the germline V gene are SGHVS and FQNEAQ. The CDR3 DNA follows: TGTGCCAGCAGTGAAGACACAGCTTCACCCCTCCACTTT. Translated, it gives CASSEDTASPLHF.

V and J are TRBV7-2 and TRBJ1-2; a weak D match, TRBD1 (5 bases). The CDR3 sequence is 14 residues long. V was shortened by 3 bases and J by 8 bases, with 16 bases between the two germline ends. Germline loops: CDR1 SGHTA, CDR2 FQGNSA. As DNA, the CDR3 is TGTGCCAGCAGCTTGGGGCTGGGGAAAAGGGGCTACACCTTC. Its translation: CASSLGLGKRGYTF.

In this sample, this clone turned up once. For the CDR3, the DNA is TGTGCCATCAGGGGGACCGAGGGTATAGACACTGAAGCTTTCTTT. It translates to CAIRGTEGIDTEAFF. The genes are TRBV10-3 and TRBJ1-1, with D perhaps matching TRBD1 (5 bases). This CDR3 is built from 15 residues. Germline V gene lookup returns CDR1 ENHRY and CDR2 SYGVKD. The V gene lost 6 bases and the J gene lost 3 bases, with 17 bases spanning the gap.

This chain connects TRBV5-1 to TRBJ1-4, with D possibly being TRBD1 (5 bases). V was shortened by 0 bases and J by 5 bases, with 11 bases between the two germline ends. This CDR3 contains 15 residues. The germline gives CDR1 SGHRS, CDR2 YFSETQ. Here the CDR3 DNA reads TGCGCCAGCAGCTTGGAAGGACACCCGAATGAAAAACTGTTTTTT. It yields the protein CASSLEGHPNEKLFF.

The rearrangement uses TRBV6-4 and TRBJ1-6, with a weak D call TRBD1 (5 bases). Trimming removed 2 bases at V and 7 bases at J, with 9 bases between. Germline V gene lookup returns CDR1 MRHNA and CDR2 SNTAGT. CDR3 size: 14 residues. CDR3 bases: TGTGCCAGCAGTGACGGGGGAGAAAATTCACCCCTCCACTTT. The encoded protein is CASSDGGENSPLHF.

The V call is TRBV10-3, the J call TRBJ2-7, with 9 bases lining up with TRBD1. CDR3 length: 16 residues. In germline, CDR1 is ENHRY, CDR2 SYGVKD. J was trimmed by 6 bases and V by 2 bases; bases with no gene match: 11. The CDR3 sequence is CAISEGTGRSRFEQYF. The CDR3 DNA reads TGTGCCATCAGTGAGGGGACAGGGCGCTCCCGATTCGAGCAGTACTTC.

The chain is built from TRBV7-8 and TRBJ1-3, with D maybe TRBD1 (5 bases). CDR1 is SGHVS and CDR2 is FQNEAQ in the germline V gene. The CDR3 spans 15 residues. Trimming removed 7 bases from V and 0 bases from J, with 13 bases in between. CDR3 in DNA: TGTGCCAGCACCTGGGACGGTAGCTCTGGAAACACCATATATTTT. As protein: CASTWDGSSGNTIYF.

This clone turned up a few times. The chain couples TRBV9 to TRBJ1-2; D call uncertain. Trimming shortened V by 0 bases and J by 4 bases, and 10 bases separated the two germline ends. There are 14 residues in the CDR3. CDR1 is SGDLS, CDR2 YYNGEE, per germline. The CDR3 spells CASSVDPGAYGYTF. In DNA, the CDR3 is TGTGCCAGCAGCGTAGACCCAGGTGCCTATGGCTACACCTTC. The full variable domain, with the rest looked up from reference TRBV9 and TRBJ1-2, is DSGVTQTPKHLITATGQRVTLRCSPRSGDLSVYWYQQSLDQGLQFLIQYYNGEERAKGNILERFSAQQFPDLHSELNLSSLELGDSALYFCASSVDPGAYGYTFGSGTRLTVV.

This chain joins TRBV14 and TRBJ1-4; D call uncertain. The V and J ends lost 5 bases and 5 bases respectively, with 12 bases between them. The CDR3 length is 14 residues. CDR1 is SGHDN and CDR2 is FVKESK in the germline V gene. This CDR3 reads CASSDRAWNEKLFF. CDR3 coding DNA: TGTGCCAGCAGCGATAGGGCGTGGAATGAAAAACTGTTTTTT.